This T cell receptor (beta chain) was sequenced during a study of blood T cell repertoires in COVID-19. The assay was immunoSEQ multiplex PCR, and TCRdb's table has in-frame clones only and misses some. The sample holds some 93,000 clones, around nine tenths seen once. V was pared by 1 base and J by 0 bases, with 10 bases between. In germline, CDR1 is GTSNPN, CDR2 SVGIG (reference sequence). This CDR3 region has 15 residues. The chain couples TRBV30 to TRBJ1-5, with a weak D call TRBD1 (5 bases). This receptor was identified in a man aged 50-60 years with acute or convalescent COVID-19. Sequences were obtained from peripheral blood. The CDR3 protein is CAWSEGTFSNQPQHF. The CDR3 bases are TGTGCCTGGAGTGAGGGGACTTTTAGCAATCAGCCCCAGCATTTT.